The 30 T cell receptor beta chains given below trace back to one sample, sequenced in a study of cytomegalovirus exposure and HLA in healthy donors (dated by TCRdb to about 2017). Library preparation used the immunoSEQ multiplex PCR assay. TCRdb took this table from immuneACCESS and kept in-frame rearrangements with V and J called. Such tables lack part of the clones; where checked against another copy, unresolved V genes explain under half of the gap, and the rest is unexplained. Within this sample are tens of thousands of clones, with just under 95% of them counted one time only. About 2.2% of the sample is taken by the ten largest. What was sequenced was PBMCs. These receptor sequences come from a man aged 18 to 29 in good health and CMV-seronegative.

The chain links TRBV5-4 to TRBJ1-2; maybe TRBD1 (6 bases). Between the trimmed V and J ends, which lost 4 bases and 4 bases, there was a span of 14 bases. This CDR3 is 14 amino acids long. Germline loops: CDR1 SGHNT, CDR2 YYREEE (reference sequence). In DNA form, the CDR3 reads TGTGCCAGCAGCCGGTGGGGCAGGGGCTATGGCTACACCTTC. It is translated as CASSRWGRGYGYTF.

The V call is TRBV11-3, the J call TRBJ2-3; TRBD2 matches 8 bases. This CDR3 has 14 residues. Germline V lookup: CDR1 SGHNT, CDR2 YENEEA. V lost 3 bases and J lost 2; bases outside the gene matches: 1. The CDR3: CASSFGRDTDTQYF. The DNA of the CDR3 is TGTGCCAGCAGCTTCGGGAGGGACACAGATACGCAGTATTTT.

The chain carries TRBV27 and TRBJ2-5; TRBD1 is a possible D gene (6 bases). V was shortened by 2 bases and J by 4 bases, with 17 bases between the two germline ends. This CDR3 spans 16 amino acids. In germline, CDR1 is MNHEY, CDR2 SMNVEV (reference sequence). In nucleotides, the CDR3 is TGTGCCAGCAGTTTAGGACCAGGCCAGGGGACAGAGACCCAGTACTTC. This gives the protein CASSLGPGQGTETQYF.

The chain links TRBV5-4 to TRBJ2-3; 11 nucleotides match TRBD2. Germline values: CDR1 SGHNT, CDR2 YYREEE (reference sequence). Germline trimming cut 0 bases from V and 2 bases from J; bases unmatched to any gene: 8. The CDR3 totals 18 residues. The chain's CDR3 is CASSLGGLTSGTTDTQYF. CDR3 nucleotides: TGTGCCAGCAGCTTGGGGGGACTGACTAGCGGGACCACAGATACGCAGTATTTT.

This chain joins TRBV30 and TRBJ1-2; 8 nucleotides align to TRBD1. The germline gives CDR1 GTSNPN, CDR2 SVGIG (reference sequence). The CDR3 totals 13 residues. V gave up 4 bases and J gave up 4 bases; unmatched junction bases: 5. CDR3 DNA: TGTGCCTGGAAAACAGGGGGAGTCTATGGCTACACCTTC. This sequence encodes CAWKTGGVYGYTF.

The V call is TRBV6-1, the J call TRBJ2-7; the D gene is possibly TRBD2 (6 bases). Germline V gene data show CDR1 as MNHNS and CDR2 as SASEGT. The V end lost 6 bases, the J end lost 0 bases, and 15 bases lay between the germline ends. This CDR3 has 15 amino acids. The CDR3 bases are TGTGCCAGCAGCGAGGGGACTGGGAGCTCCTACGAGCAGTACTTC. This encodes CASSEGTGSSYEQYF.

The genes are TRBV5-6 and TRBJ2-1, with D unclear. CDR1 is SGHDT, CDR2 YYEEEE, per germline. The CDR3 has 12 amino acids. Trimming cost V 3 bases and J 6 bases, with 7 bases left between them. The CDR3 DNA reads TGTGCCAGCAGCTACCTACTCAATGAGCAGTTCTTC. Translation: CASSYLLNEQFF.

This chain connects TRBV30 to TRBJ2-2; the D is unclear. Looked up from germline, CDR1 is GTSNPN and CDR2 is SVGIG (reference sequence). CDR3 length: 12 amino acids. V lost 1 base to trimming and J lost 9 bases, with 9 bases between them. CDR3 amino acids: CAWSGNSRELFF. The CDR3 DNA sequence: TGTGCCTGGAGTGGGAATAGCCGGGAGCTGTTTTTT.

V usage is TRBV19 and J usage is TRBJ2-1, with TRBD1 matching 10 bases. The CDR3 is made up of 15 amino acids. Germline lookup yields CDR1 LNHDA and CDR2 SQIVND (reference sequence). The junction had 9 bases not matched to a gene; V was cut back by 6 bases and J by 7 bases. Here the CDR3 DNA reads TGTGCCAGTAGCTTGACAGGGGGCAAGAAGAATGAGCAGTTCTTC. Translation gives CASSLTGGKKNEQFF.

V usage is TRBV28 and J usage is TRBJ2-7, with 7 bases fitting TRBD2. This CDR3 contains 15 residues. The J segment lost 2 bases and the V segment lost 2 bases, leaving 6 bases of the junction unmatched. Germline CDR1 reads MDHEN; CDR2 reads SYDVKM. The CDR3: CASSLRRETTYEQYF. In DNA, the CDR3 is TGTGCCAGCAGTTTACGGCGGGAGACGACCTACGAGCAGTACTTC. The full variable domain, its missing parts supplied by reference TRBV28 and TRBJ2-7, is DVKVTQSSRYLVKRTGEKVFLECVQDMDHENMFWYRQDPGLGLRLIYFSYDVKMKEKGDIPEGYSVSREKKERFSLILESASTNQTSMYLCASSLRRETTYEQYFGPGTRLTVT.

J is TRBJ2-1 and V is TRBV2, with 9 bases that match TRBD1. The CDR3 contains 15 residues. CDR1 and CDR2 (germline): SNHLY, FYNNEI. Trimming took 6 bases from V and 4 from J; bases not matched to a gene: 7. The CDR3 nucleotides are TGTGCCAGCAGCCTGGACAGGGGTAGGTACAATGAGCAGTTCTTC. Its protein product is CASSLDRGRYNEQFF.

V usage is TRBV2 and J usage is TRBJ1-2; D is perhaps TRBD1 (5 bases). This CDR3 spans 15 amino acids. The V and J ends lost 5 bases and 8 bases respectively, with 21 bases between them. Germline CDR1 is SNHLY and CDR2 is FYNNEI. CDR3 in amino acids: CASSQGSGDPRGYTF. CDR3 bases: TGTGCCAGCAGTCAAGGTTCGGGGGATCCTCGGGGCTACACCTTC. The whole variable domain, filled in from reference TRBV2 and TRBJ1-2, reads EPEVTQTPSHQVTQMGQEVILRCVPISNHLYFYWYRQILGQKVEFLVSFYNNEISEKSEIFDDQFSVERPDGSNFTLKIRSTKLEDSAMYFCASSQGSGDPRGYTFGSGTRLTVV.

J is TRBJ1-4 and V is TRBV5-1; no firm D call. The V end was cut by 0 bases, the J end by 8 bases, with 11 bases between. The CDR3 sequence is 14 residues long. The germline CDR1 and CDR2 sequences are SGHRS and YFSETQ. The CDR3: CASSLGRDREKLFF. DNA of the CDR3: TGCGCCAGCAGCTTGGGGAGGGATCGGGAAAAACTGTTTTTT.

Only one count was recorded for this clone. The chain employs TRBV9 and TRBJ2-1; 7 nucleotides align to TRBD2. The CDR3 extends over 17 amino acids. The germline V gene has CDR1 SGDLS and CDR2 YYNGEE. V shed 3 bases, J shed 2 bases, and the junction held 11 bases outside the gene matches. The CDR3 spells CASSARTTGGPYNEQFF. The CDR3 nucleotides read TGTGCCAGCAGCGCCCGCACAACGGGGGGTCCCTACAATGAGCAGTTCTTC.

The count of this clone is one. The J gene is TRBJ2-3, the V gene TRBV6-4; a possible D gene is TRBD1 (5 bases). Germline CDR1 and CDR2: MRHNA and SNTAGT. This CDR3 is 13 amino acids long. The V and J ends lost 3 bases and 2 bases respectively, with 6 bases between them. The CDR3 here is CASSEGATDTQYF. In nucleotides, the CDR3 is TGTGCCAGCAGTGAAGGGGCCACAGATACGCAGTATTTT.

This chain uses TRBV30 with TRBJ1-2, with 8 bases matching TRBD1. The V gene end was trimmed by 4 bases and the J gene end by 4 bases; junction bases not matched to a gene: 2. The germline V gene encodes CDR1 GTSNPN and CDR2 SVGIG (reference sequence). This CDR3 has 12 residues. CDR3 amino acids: CAWKGTGYGYTF. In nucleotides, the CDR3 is TGTGCCTGGAAAGGGACAGGCTATGGCTACACCTTC.

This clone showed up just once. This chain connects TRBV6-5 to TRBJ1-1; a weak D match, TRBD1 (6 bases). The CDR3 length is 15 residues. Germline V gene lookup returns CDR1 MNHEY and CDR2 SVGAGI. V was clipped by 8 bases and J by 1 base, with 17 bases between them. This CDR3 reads CASFRPGAGNTEAFF. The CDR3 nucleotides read TGTGCCAGCTTTCGCCCAGGGGCCGGGAACACTGAAGCTTTCTTT.

CDR3 in amino acids: CASRETGKPYEQYF. In DNA, the CDR3 is TGCGCCAGCAGAGAGACAGGGAAGCCTTACGAGCAGTACTTC. The rearrangement uses TRBV10-2 and TRBJ2-7; 7 nucleotides match TRBD1. CDR3 length: 14 residues. With V trimmed by 6 bases and J by 4 bases, 9 bases remained unmatched. The germline CDR1 and CDR2 sequences are WSHSY and SAAADI.

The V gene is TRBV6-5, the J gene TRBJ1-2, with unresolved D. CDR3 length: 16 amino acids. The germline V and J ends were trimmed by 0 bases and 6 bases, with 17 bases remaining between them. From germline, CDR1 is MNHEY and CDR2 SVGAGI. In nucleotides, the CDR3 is TGTGCCAGCAGTTACTCGGCGGCCCAACGTACGAATGGCTACACCTTC. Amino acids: CASSYSAAQRTNGYTF.

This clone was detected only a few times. The CDR3 loop reads CASSDGEGIGLRYGYTF. CDR3 DNA sequence: TGTGCCAGCAGTGACGGGGAGGGCATAGGCCTGCGCTATGGCTACACCTTC. This chain joins TRBV6-4 and TRBJ1-2; D is unresolved. The CDR3 extends over 17 amino acids. V gave up 2 bases and J gave up 4 bases, with 20 bases separating them. From germline, CDR1 is MRHNA and CDR2 SNTAGT.

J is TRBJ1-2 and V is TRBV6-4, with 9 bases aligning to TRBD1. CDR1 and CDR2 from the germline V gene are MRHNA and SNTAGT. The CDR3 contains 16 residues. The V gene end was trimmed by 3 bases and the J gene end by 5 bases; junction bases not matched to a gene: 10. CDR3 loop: CASSDSFRDRDYGYTF. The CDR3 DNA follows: TGTGCCAGCAGTGATTCGTTTCGGGACAGGGATTATGGCTACACCTTC.

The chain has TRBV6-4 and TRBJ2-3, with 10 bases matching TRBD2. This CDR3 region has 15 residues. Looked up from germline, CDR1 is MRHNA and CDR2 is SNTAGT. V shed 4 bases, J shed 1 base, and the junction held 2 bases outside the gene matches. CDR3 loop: CASSAGTSGTDTQYF. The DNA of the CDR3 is TGTGCCAGCAGTGCCGGGACTAGCGGCACAGATACGCAGTATTTT.

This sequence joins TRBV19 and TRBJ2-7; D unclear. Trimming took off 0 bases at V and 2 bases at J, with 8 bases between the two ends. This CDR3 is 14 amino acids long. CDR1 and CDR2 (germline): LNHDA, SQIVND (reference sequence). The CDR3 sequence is CASSIDRVPYEQYF. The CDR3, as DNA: TGTGCCAGTAGTATAGATCGGGTCCCCTACGAGCAGTACTTC.

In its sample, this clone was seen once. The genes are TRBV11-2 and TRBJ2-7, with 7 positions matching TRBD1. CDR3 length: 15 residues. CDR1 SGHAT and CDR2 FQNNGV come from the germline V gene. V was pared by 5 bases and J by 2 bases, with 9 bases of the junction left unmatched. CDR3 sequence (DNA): TGTGCCAGCAGCCCCACGACAGGGACGACCTACGAGCAGTACTTC. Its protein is CASSPTTGTTYEQYF.

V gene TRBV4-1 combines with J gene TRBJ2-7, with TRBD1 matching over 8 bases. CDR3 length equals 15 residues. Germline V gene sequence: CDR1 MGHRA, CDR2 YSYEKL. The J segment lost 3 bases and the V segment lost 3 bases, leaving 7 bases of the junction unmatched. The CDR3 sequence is CASSHGQGRDYEQYF. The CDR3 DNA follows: TGCGCCAGCAGCCACGGACAGGGAAGGGACTACGAGCAGTACTTC.

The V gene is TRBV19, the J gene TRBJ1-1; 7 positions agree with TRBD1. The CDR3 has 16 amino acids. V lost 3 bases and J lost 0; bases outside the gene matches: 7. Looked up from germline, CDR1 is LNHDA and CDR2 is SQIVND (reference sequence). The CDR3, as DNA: TGTGCCAGTAGTATGGCCCCCGACAGGGTGAACACTGAAGCTTTCTTT. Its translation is CASSMAPDRVNTEAFF.

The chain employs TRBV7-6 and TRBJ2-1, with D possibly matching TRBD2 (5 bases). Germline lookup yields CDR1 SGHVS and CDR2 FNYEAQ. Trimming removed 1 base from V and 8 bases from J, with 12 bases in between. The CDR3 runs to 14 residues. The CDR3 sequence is CASSLEGGRYEQFF. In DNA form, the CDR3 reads TGTGCCAGCAGCTTAGAAGGAGGCAGATATGAGCAGTTCTTC.

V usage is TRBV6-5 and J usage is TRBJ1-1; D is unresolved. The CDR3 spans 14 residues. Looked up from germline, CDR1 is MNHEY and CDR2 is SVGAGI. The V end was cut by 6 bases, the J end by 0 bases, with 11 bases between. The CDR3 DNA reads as TGTGCCAGCAGGGCCGGGAGCATGAACACTGAAGCTTTCTTT. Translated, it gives CASRAGSMNTEAFF.

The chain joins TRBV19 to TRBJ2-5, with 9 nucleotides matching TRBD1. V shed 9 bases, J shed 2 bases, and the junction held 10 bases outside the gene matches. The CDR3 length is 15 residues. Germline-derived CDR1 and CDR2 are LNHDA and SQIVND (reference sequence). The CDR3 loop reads CARPPGQGKQETQYF. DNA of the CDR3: TGTGCCAGGCCACCGGGACAGGGAAAGCAAGAGACCCAGTACTTC.

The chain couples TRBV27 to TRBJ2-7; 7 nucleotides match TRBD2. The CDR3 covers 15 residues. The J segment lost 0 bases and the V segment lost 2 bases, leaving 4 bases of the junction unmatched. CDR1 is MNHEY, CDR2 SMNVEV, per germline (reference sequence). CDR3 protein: CASSLTASGSYEQYF. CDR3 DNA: TGTGCCAGCAGTTTAACGGCTAGCGGCTCCTACGAGCAGTACTTC.